A selection of T cell receptor beta chains follows, all from one sample in a study of blood T cell repertoires in COVID-19. Sequenced by immunoSEQ multiplex PCR; TCRdb stores in-frame clones only, minus some. The data contain a few hundred thousand clones, more than 75% of them singletons. Sequenced sample: PBMCs or T cells enriched from blood (not recorded which). The source is a woman in her forties or fifties who had recovered from COVID-19. The CDR3 runs from the conserved cysteine through the conserved F or W. D genes are given only for firm matches. Where a row states a size, it is once, few, many or the class of an expanded clone; other rows omit it.

d_call j_call v_call clone_size cdr3_aa cdr3_nt
. TRBJ1-2 TRBV23-1 few CASSLQGNYGYTF TGCGCCAGCAGTCTACAGGGAAACTATGGCTACACCTTC
. TRBJ1-5 TRBV3-1/TRBV3-2 . CASSPLQGEGPQHF TGTGCCAGCAGCCCACTACAGGGAGAGGGGCCCCAGCATTTT
. TRBJ2-5 TRBV7-6 . CASSFDGQGWETQYF TGTGCCAGCAGCTTCGATGGGCAGGGTTGGGAGACCCAGTACTTC
. TRBJ1-2 TRBV6-1 . CASSEAETRGYTF TGTGCCAGCAGTGAAGCCGAAACTCGGGGCTACACCTTC
TRBD2 TRBJ2-2 TRBV5-1 . CASSLGSGGVGELFF TGCGCCAGCAGCTTGGGTAGCGGGGGCGTCGGGGAGCTGTTTTTT
TRBD1 TRBJ1-1 TRBV10-3 . CAIRGQGWRAEAFF TGTGCCATCAGGGGACAGGGATGGAGGGCTGAAGCTTTCTTT
. TRBJ1-1 TRBV28 . CASSFSIVWNTEAFF TGTGCCAGCAGTTTCTCGATAGTCTGGAACACTGAAGCTTTCTTT
. TRBJ2-7 TRBV6-5 . CASSYFAPPQREYF TGTGCCAGCAGTTACTTTGCGCCCCCTCAACGGGAGTACTTC
. TRBJ1-1 TRBV7-9 . CASSPVRVGTEAFF TGTGCCAGCAGCCCTGTGAGGGTTGGGACTGAAGCTTTCTTT
. TRBJ2-3 TRBV2 . CASSEWADPTDTQYF TGTGCCAGCAGTGAATGGGCCGATCCCACAGATACGCAGTATTTT
. TRBJ2-5 TRBV5-1 . CASSLVTEEETQYF TGCGCCAGCAGCTTGGTGACAGAAGAAGAGACCCAGTACTTC
. TRBJ1-3 TRBV2 once CASSEAYAFSGNTIYF TGTGCCAGCAGTGAAGCTTACGCGTTCTCTGGAAACACCATATATTTT
TRBD1 TRBJ1-6 TRBV28 . CASSLDRLASPLHF TGTGCCAGCAGTTTGGACAGGTTGGCTTCACCCCTCCACTTT
. TRBJ2-1 TRBV14 . CASRLRLGQLMDEQFF TGTGCCAGCAGACTCCGCCTCGGACAGTTAATGGATGAGCAGTTCTTC
. TRBJ1-6 TRBV6-1 . CASSDGAGVTSPLHF TGTGCCAGCAGTGATGGGGCGGGGGTCACTTCACCCCTCCACTTT
TRBD1 TRBJ1-3 TRBV7-8 . CASSFGQDGRYGNTIYF TGTGCCAGCAGCTTCGGACAGGACGGTAGATATGGAAACACCATATATTTT
. TRBJ1-3 TRBV19 . CASSTGQSSGNTIYF TGTGCCAGTAGTACTGGACAGAGCTCTGGAAACACCATATATTTT
. TRBJ1-6 TRBV27 few CASSFMEGPGSPLHF TGTGCCAGCAGTTTTATGGAGGGGCCGGGGTCACCCCTCCACTTT
TRBD2 TRBJ2-7 TRBV27 . CASSLIRGGYEQYF TGTGCCAGCAGTTTAATACGGGGGGGGTACGAGCAGTACTTC
. TRBJ1-1 TRBV28 . CASAPWAGNTEAFF TGTGCCAGCGCTCCATGGGCTGGGAACACTGAAGCTTTCTTT
TRBD1 TRBJ1-3 TRBV3-1/TRBV3-2 . CASSQTLNRGSGNTIYF TGTGCCAGCAGCCAAACCCTGAACAGGGGCTCTGGAAACACCATATATTTT
. TRBJ1-2 TRBV27 . CASSLVPRGNYGYTF TGTGCCAGCAGTTTAGTGCCACGGGGGAACTATGGCTACACCTTC
. TRBJ2-3 TRBV27 once CASSFRFVLGANDQMDTQYF TGTGCCAGCAGTTTTCGTTTCGTGTTGGGGGCCAACGACCAAATGGATACGCAGTATTTT
. TRBJ1-1 TRBV10-3 few CAISPGEGTEAFF TGTGCCATCAGCCCAGGGGAAGGCACTGAAGCTTTCTTT
. TRBJ2-1 TRBV5-1 . CASSSTYNEQFF TGCGCCAGCAGCTCCACCTACAATGAGCAGTTCTTC
. TRBJ2-3 TRBV24-1 . CATSDSGDSTDTQYF TGTGCCACCAGTGATTCGGGGGATAGCACAGATACGCAGTATTTT
TRBD1 TRBJ1-6 TRBV28 . CASRPQGAVNSPLHF TGTGCCAGCCGCCCCCAGGGGGCAGTAAATTCACCCCTCCACTTT
TRBD1 TRBJ1-5 TRBV2 . CASSMTGDQPQHF TGTGCCAGCAGTATGACAGGGGATCAGCCCCAGCATTTT
. TRBJ2-2 TRBV3-1/TRBV3-2 . CASSRTRTDHGELFF TGTGCCAGCAGCCGGACCCGGACAGACCACGGGGAGCTGTTTTTT
TRBD1 TRBJ2-3 TRBV27 . CASRLGQISTDTQYF TGTGCCAGCAGACTGGGACAGATTAGCACAGATACGCAGTATTTT
. TRBJ1-4 TRBV25-1 . CASSEERTSYEKLFF TGTGCCAGCAGTGAAGAGCGGACTTCGTATGAAAAACTGTTTTTT
. TRBJ1-6 TRBV28 . CASSLTRYNSPLHF TGTGCCAGCAGTTTAACCCGGTATAATTCACCCCTCCACTTT
. TRBJ1-1 TRBV4-1 . CASSQGVGPTTEAFF TGCGCCAGCAGCCAAGGGGTGGGCCCCACCACTGAAGCTTTCTTT
. TRBJ1-2 TRBV2 . CASSVLDQRGGYTF TGTGCCAGCAGTGTATTAGACCAGCGGGGTGGCTACACCTTC
TRBD2 TRBJ2-7 TRBV6-5 once CASRGAGRYEQYF TGTGCCAGCAGAGGAGCGGGGAGGTATGAGCAGTACTTC
TRBD1 TRBJ1-4 TRBV2 . CASSDRDRGVEETNEKLFF TGTGCCAGCAGCGACCGGGACAGGGGTGTGGAAGAAACTAATGAAAAACTGTTTTTT
. TRBJ1-2 TRBV18 . CASSLMDRHLDYGYTF TGTGCCAGCTCACTCATGGACAGACATCTTGACTATGGCTACACCTTC